This T cell receptor (beta chain) was retrieved from a study of blood T cell repertoires in COVID-19. Across the whole study: Sites across the United States, Italy and Spain contributed samples from acute and convalescent COVID-19. PBMCs, B-cell-depleted T cells, or T cells provided the cDNA or gDNA that made up the material.

The germline CDR1 and CDR2 sequences are SGHDT and YYEEEE. This CDR3 is 15 amino acids long. Trimming removed 4 bases from V and 0 bases from J, with 12 bases in between. In the original analysis: Amplification from reference gene primers served as the basis for estimated nucleated cell counts. Profiling relied on immunoSEQ multiplex PCR, and the TCRdb table lists in-frame clones only, not all of them. The D gene and trimming were derived from the DNA, and the V and J assignments and clone size from that table. The sample carries about 190,000 clones, around four fifths recorded once. The clonotype was recovered from a woman in her sixties or seventies with active or convalescent COVID-19. The rearrangement joins TRBV5-6 to TRBJ2-3; D call uncertain. The sample taken for sequencing was peripheral blood. The CDR3 nucleotides read TGTGCCAGCAGCAGACGGGTATCTAGCACAGATACGCAGTATTTT. This sequence encodes CASSRRVSSTDTQYF.